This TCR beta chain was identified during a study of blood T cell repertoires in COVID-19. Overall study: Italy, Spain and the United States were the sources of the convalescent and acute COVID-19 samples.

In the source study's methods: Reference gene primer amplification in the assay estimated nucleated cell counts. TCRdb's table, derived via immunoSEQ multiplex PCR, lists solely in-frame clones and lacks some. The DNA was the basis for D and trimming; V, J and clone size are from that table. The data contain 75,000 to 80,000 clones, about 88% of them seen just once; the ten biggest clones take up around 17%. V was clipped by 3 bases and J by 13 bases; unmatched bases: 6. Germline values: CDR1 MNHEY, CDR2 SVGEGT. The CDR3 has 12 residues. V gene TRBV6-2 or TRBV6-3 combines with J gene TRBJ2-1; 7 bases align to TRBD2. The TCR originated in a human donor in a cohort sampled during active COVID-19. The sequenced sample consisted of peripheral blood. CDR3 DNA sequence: TGTGCCAGCAGTTATACGGGAGGATTCCAGTTCTTC. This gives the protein CASSYTGGFQFF.